These T cell receptor beta chains were read from a single sample in a study of CD8+ T cells in alopecia areata. Sequencing used immunoSEQ multiplex PCR; TCRdb keeps in-frame clones, though not all of them. In the table there are 150,000 to 200,000 clones, 50% to 70% of which are singletons. Here the sequenced sample was CD4+ T cells sorted from blood, taken around week 50, from a patient treated with tofacitinib. The receptors here all came from a human donor with alopecia areata. Each CDR3 is given with its conserved first and last residue. D genes are given only for firm matches. Where a row states a size, it is once, few, many or the class of an expanded clone; other rows omit it.

TRBV11-2	TRBJ2-7	TRBD2	few	15	TGTGCCAGCCGCACCGGACTAGCGGAGTACTACGAGCAGTACTTC	CASRTGLAEYYEQYF
TRBV12-5	TRBJ1-1	NA	NA	15	TGTGCTAGTGGCCCAACCACGACAGTCTTTTATGAAGCTTTCTTT	CASGPTTTVFYEAFF
TRBV9	TRBJ1-1	NA	NA	13	TGTGCCAGCAGCGTAGGAGTGGGAACTGAAGCTTTCTTT	CASSVGVGTEAFF
TRBV6-1	TRBJ2-3	NA	few	12	TGTGCCAGCAGTGAAGTTGCAGATACGCAGTATTTT	CASSEVADTQYF
TRBV18	TRBJ1-6	NA	NA	15	TGTGCCAGCTCACCATTTCAGGGTGATAATTCACCCCTCCACTTT	CASSPFQGDNSPLHF
TRBV6-5	TRBJ2-3	NA	NA	14	TGTGCCAGCAAAAGGACAGACCTTTCAGATACGCAGTATTTT	CASKRTDLSDTQYF
TRBV7-2	TRBJ2-5	NA	NA	14	TGTGCCAGCAGCCAGGGAACAAAACAAGAGACCCAGTACTTC	CASSQGTKQETQYF
TRBV30	TRBJ2-7	NA	NA	15	TGTGCCTGGCTCCGCGCCGGGACGGAGACCTACGAGCAGTACTTC	CAWLRAGTETYEQYF
TRBV7-8	TRBJ2-6	NA	NA	17	TGTGCCAGCAGCTCTCGGACACCCTCCTCTGGGGCCAACGTCCTGACTTTC	CASSSRTPSSGANVLTF
TRBV30	TRBJ1-5	NA	NA	13	TGTGCCTGGAGTAGCCAGGCTAATCAGCCCCAGCATTTT	CAWSSQANQPQHF
TRBV19	TRBJ2-6	NA	NA	12	TGTGCCAGTAGTGTTAGGGCCAACGTCCTGACTTTC	CASSVRANVLTF
TRBV30	TRBJ1-2	TRBD1	NA	15	TGTGCCTGGAGTGAAGGGACAGTTACTAACTATGGCTACACCTTC	CAWSEGTVTNYGYTF
TRBV7-2	TRBJ2-7	TRBD2	NA	14	TGTGCCAGCAGCTTGACTAGCGGGTACTACGAGCAGTACTTC	CASSLTSGYYEQYF
TRBV7-2	TRBJ1-5	NA	few	15	TGTGCCAGCAGCTTAATACCAGGGGTAGGTCAGCCCCAGCATTTT	CASSLIPGVGQPQHF
TRBV29-1	TRBJ2-2	NA	once	12	TGCAGCGTTGAAGGATGGACCGGGGAGCTGTTTTTT	CSVEGWTGELFF
TRBV5-1	TRBJ2-1	NA	NA	15	TGCGCCAGCAGCCGAACTAGTCCCTCCTACAATGAGCAGTTCTTC	CASSRTSPSYNEQFF
TRBV5-1	TRBJ1-1	NA	NA	15	TGCGCCAGCAGCTTGGACGAGGGCTTGAACACTGAAGCTTTCTTT	CASSLDEGLNTEAFF
TRBV6-1	TRBJ1-1	NA	NA	14	TGTGCCAGCAGCGCTCAGGGAACGGGAACTGAAGCTTTCTTT	CASSAQGTGTEAFF
TRBV30	TRBJ1-1	TRBD1	NA	12	TGTGCCTCTCACAGGGGAGACACTGAAGCTTTCTTT	CASHRGDTEAFF
TRBV7-2	TRBJ2-1	TRBD2	few	16	TGTGCCAGCAGCCCCGGACTAGCGGGGGGCCTCAATGAGCAGTTCTTC	CASSPGLAGGLNEQFF
TRBV5-1	TRBJ2-7	NA	NA	13	TGCGCCAGCAGCTTGAGCCGGGACTACGAGCAGTACTTC	CASSLSRDYEQYF
TRBV18	TRBJ1-2	NA	once	13	TGTGCCAGCTCACCACGAGCCATTGATGGCTACACCTTC	CASSPRAIDGYTF
TRBV5-6	TRBJ1-6	NA	NA	15	TGTGCCAGCAGCTTTACGGGGGACCATAATTCACCCCTCCACTTT	CASSFTGDHNSPLHF
TRBV4-3	TRBJ2-4	NA	NA	15	TGCGCCAGCAGCCAAGGGGGGGCGGCCGGAAACATTCAGTACTTC	CASSQGGAAGNIQYF
TRBV29-1	TRBJ2-7	TRBD1	few	13	TGCAGCGTTGATGGGGACAGTCCCTACGAGCAGTACTTC	CSVDGDSPYEQYF
TRBV9	TRBJ2-3	TRBD1	NA	14	TGTGCCAGCAGCGGACAGGGGTTCACAGATACGCAGTATTTT	CASSGQGFTDTQYF
TRBV29-1	TRBJ2-3	NA	once	13	TGCAGCGTTGAAGATCAGGACAGACTGCCGCAGTATTTT	CSVEDQDRLPQYF
TRBV29-1	TRBJ1-2	NA	few	13	TGCAGCTCCGACGAGGGGTCTAACTATGGCTACACCTTC	CSSDEGSNYGYTF
TRBV5-6	TRBJ2-3	NA	NA	15	TGTGCCAGCAGCTTGTATGTTGGGGGCCCAGATACGCAGTATTTT	CASSLYVGGPDTQYF
TRBV29-1	TRBJ2-1	NA	NA	14	TGCAGCGTTGGGTTAGGGCCGGGCAACAATGAGCAGTTCTTC	CSVGLGPGNNEQFF
TRBV6-5	TRBJ2-5	TRBD1	NA	13	TGTGCCACTGTGACAACAGGGGGGAAGACCCAGTACTTC	CATVTTGGKTQYF
TRBV30	TRBJ1-1	TRBD1	NA	12	TGTGCCTGGAACAGGGGAGACACTGAAGCTTTCTTT	CAWNRGDTEAFF
TRBV19	TRBJ2-7	NA	once	12	TGTGCCAGCTCCGGGCCTGCACACGAGCAGTACTTC	CASSGPAHEQYF
TRBV2	TRBJ2-6	NA	NA	14	TGTGCCAGCAGCGTAGGTTTAGGGGCCAACGTCCTGACTTTC	CASSVGLGANVLTF
TRBV6-5	TRBJ2-1	TRBD1	NA	15	TGTGCCAGCAGTTCAGACAGGGGGAGGAATAATGAGCAGTTCTTC	CASSSDRGRNNEQFF
TRBV25-1	TRBJ1-2	NA	NA	17	TGTGCCAGCAGCCCGATTACTACAGGGACGGGGATCTATGGCTACACCTTC	CASSPITTGTGIYGYTF
TRBV5-1	TRBJ2-2	TRBD1	NA	16	TGCGCCAGCAGCGCCCGACAGGGGCCCAACACCGGGGAGCTGTTTTTT	CASSARQGPNTGELFF
TRBV10-3	TRBJ1-1	NA	NA	13	TGTGCCATCAGTGACGGTTCAGCCACAGTAGCTTTCTTT	CAISDGSATVAFF
TRBV11-2	TRBJ2-7	TRBD2	NA	17	TGTGCCAGCAGCTCCGGGACTAGCGGGGGACAAGCCTACGAGCAGTACTTC	CASSSGTSGGQAYEQYF
TRBV2	TRBJ1-2	NA	NA	12	TGTGCCAGCAGTGAGAGCAGTTATGGCTACACCTTC	CASSESSYGYTF
TRBV19	TRBJ1-1	NA	NA	15	TGTGCCAGTAGTATTGGTCCAGGCAGGAACACTGAAGCTTTCTTT	CASSIGPGRNTEAFF
TRBV4-3	TRBJ1-6	NA	NA	15	TGCGCCAGCAGCCAAGCGGCAGGGAGTAATTCACCCCTCCACTTT	CASSQAAGSNSPLHF